This T cell receptor beta chain was obtained from a study of T-cell reconstitution after alpha-beta-depleted transplantation in children. The TCRbeta library incorporated unique molecular identifiers. One entry per CDR3 protein results from TCRdb running MiXCR on the PCR reads. This sample has some 240,000 distinct CDR3 sequences, with more than 7.5% found just once. Trimming stripped 2 bases from V and 5 bases from J, with 6 bases between. The CDR3 spans 13 residues. Germline CDR1 MNHNY, CDR2 SVGAGI (reference sequence). This clonotype turned up a few times. J is TRBJ1-4 and V is TRBV6-6; unclear D gene. The clonotype was recovered from a human donor who donated a stem cell graft to a child with SCID. The specimen was PBMCs from the stem cell graft donor, collected from the stem cell graft. The DNA of the CDR3 is TGTGCCAGCAGTTACGTAGAAAATGAAAAACTGTTTTTT. The encoded protein is CASSYVENEKLFF.